The clone carrying this T cell receptor (beta chain) was seen more than once but under ten times. Antigen: not known. CDR1 and CDR2 from the germline V gene are MNHEY and SMNVEV (reference sequence). The V and J ends lost 6 bases and 6 bases respectively, with 13 bases between them. The CDR3 runs to 13 residues. The data were taken from a study of OX40 agonist ivuxolimab in advanced cancers. At the level of the study: The treatment was a fully human IgG2 OX40 agonist, ivuxolimab.

The method was immunoSEQ multiplex PCR; TCRdb's version includes in-frame clones alone and lacks a portion of them. The repertoire holds under 70,000 clones, about nine tenths seen once, with about 1% in the top ten. Findings of the study overall: Dosing at 0.1 to 3.0 mg/kg was accompanied by clonal expansion of CD4+ and CD8+ blood T cells by week 6.

V and J are TRBV27 and TRBJ2-3, with a tentative D call TRBD2 (5 bases). Sequences were derived from CD4+ or CD8+ T cells sorted from blood, sampled in a trial of the OX40 agonist ivuxolimab. This clonotype was sampled from an adult with an advanced solid tumor such as melanoma, head and neck, liver or kidney cancer. The DNA for the CDR3 is TGTGCCAGCAGAGGACTGGCCCTGGATACGCAGTATTTT. Protein sequence: CASRGLALDTQYF.